These T cell receptor beta chains were read from a single sample in a study of shared T cell receptors in the human thymus. Only in-frame clones appear in the TCRdb table, and some are missing; sequencing was by immunoSEQ multiplex PCR. The data show some 660,000 clones, with 87% seen just once and about 0.0094% held by the top ten. This sample was shared with a second study, whose subject was human thymus T cells.

The sequencing sample was made of thymocytes. All receptors come from a boy in the first two years of life with a congenital heart defect. Each CDR3 is given with its conserved first and last residue. A D gene is named only where the DNA matches it firmly. Only part of the rows carry a size: once, few, many, or a class if the clone is expanded.

J gene: TRBJ2-1
D gene: TRBD2
V gene: TRBV29-1
clone size: -
CDR3 DNA: TGCAGCGCGGTCGGATGGAGCGGGGACAATGAGCAGTTCTTC
CDR3 protein: CSAVGWSGDNEQFF

J gene: TRBJ2-3
D gene: -
V gene: TRBV4-3
clone size: -
CDR3 DNA: TGCGCCAGCAGCCAGATACGGGTCCTGCGGGCAGATACGCAGTATTTT
CDR3 protein: CASSQIRVLRADTQYF

J gene: TRBJ2-3
D gene: -
V gene: TRBV28
clone size: -
CDR3 DNA: TGTGCCAGCAGTTTATTCAGAGTGGGGCACTTCACAGATACGCAGTATTTT
CDR3 protein: CASSLFRVGHFTDTQYF

J gene: TRBJ2-7
D gene: TRBD1
V gene: TRBV27
clone size: once
CDR3 DNA: TGTGCCAGCAGTGAGACTCGGGACAGGGGTACCTACGAGCAGTACTTC
CDR3 protein: CASSETRDRGTYEQYF

J gene: TRBJ2-3
D gene: TRBD2
V gene: TRBV16
clone size: few
CDR3 DNA: TGTGCCAGCAGCCGACGGACTAGCGGGGGCTTTAGCACAGATACGCAGTATTTT
CDR3 protein: CASSRRTSGGFSTDTQYF

J gene: TRBJ1-2
D gene: -
V gene: TRBV5-1
clone size: -
CDR3 DNA: TGCGCCAGCAGCTTCGATGGCAGGGGCGGTGGCTACACCTTC
CDR3 protein: CASSFDGRGGGYTF

J gene: TRBJ2-2
D gene: -
V gene: TRBV5-1
clone size: -
CDR3 DNA: TGCGCCAGCAGCCCAATTCGAGCTGACCGGGTCGTGAACACCGGGGAGCTGTTTTTT
CDR3 protein: CASSPIRADRVVNTGELFF

J gene: TRBJ2-1
D gene: -
V gene: TRBV9
clone size: -
CDR3 DNA: TGTGCCAGCAGCGCCAGACTGTACAATGAGCAGTTCTTC
CDR3 protein: CASSARLYNEQFF

J gene: TRBJ1-5
D gene: TRBD1
V gene: TRBV4-3
clone size: -
CDR3 DNA: TGCGCCAGCAGCCAAGATTGGACAGGGGGCGGTCAGCCCCAGCATTTT
CDR3 protein: CASSQDWTGGGQPQHF

J gene: TRBJ2-3
D gene: TRBD2
V gene: TRBV5-6
clone size: -
CDR3 DNA: TGTGCCAGCAGCCCGCCGGGGGGGGAGGTACCAGATACGCAGTATTTT
CDR3 protein: CASSPPGGEVPDTQYF

J gene: TRBJ1-6
D gene: -
V gene: TRBV7-9
clone size: -
CDR3 DNA: TGTGCCAGCAGCTTAGTTTCGGGATCCTATAATTCACCCCTCCACTTT
CDR3 protein: CASSLVSGSYNSPLHF

J gene: TRBJ2-7
D gene: TRBD2
V gene: TRBV18
clone size: few
CDR3 DNA: TGTGCCAGCTCACCCACTGCAAGCGGGAGTCCCTACGAGCAGTACTTC
CDR3 protein: CASSPTASGSPYEQYF

J gene: TRBJ1-2
D gene: TRBD1
V gene: TRBV2
clone size: -
CDR3 DNA: TGTGCCAGCAGTCAAATACCGGGACAGGGCCGTGTTGTGATGTCTGGCTACACCTTC
CDR3 protein: CASSQIPGQGRVVMSGYTF

J gene: TRBJ1-3
D gene: TRBD1
V gene: TRBV4-1
clone size: once
CDR3 DNA: TGCGCCAGCAGCCAAGAGGGGTTGAAGACAGGGGGGGACTCTGGAAACACCATATATTTT
CDR3 protein: CASSQEGLKTGGDSGNTIYF

J gene: TRBJ2-2
D gene: -
V gene: TRBV11-2
clone size: once
CDR3 DNA: TGTGCCAGCAGTCGGGGCACCGGGGAGCTGTTTTTT
CDR3 protein: CASSRGTGELFF

J gene: TRBJ2-5
D gene: TRBD1
V gene: TRBV10-1
clone size: -
CDR3 DNA: TGCGCCAGCAGTGAGGGGACAGGCCCCCAAGAGACCCAGTACTTC
CDR3 protein: CASSEGTGPQETQYF

J gene: TRBJ1-5
D gene: -
V gene: TRBV19
clone size: -
CDR3 DNA: TGTGCCAGTCAAGAACTGAGGGCCCTCAATCAGCCCCAGCATTTT
CDR3 protein: CASQELRALNQPQHF

J gene: TRBJ2-1
D gene: TRBD1
V gene: TRBV5-1
clone size: -
CDR3 DNA: TGCGCCAGCAGCTGGGGGACAGGCAATGAGCAGTTCTTC
CDR3 protein: CASSWGTGNEQFF

J gene: TRBJ2-7
D gene: -
V gene: TRBV5-6
clone size: few
CDR3 DNA: TGTGCCAGCAGCGGGGAGAGCGAGCAGTACTTC
CDR3 protein: CASSGESEQYF

J gene: TRBJ2-2
D gene: -
V gene: TRBV9
clone size: -
CDR3 DNA: TGTGCCAGCAGCGTGGAGGTGATGAACACCGGGGAGCTGTTTTTT
CDR3 protein: CASSVEVMNTGELFF

J gene: TRBJ2-3
D gene: -
V gene: TRBV10-1
clone size: once
CDR3 DNA: TGCGCCAGCAGCGAACGGCGGCCTAGCACAGATACGCAGTATTTT
CDR3 protein: CASSERRPSTDTQYF

J gene: TRBJ1-4
D gene: TRBD1
V gene: TRBV10-1
clone size: -
CDR3 DNA: TGCGCCAGCAGTGCGGACAGGCTCTATCAAAAACTGTTTTTT
CDR3 protein: CASSADRLYQKLFF

J gene: TRBJ2-5
D gene: -
V gene: TRBV7-9
clone size: -
CDR3 DNA: TGTGCCAGCAGCCCCGCGGGGATTGGGGGGACCCAGTACTTC
CDR3 protein: CASSPAGIGGTQYF

J gene: TRBJ2-2
D gene: -
V gene: TRBV2
clone size: -
CDR3 DNA: TGTGCCAGCAGTAATCCCAAGGAGACCGGGGAGCTGTTTTTT
CDR3 protein: CASSNPKETGELFF

J gene: TRBJ2-7
D gene: TRBD2
V gene: TRBV5-5
clone size: -
CDR3 DNA: TGTGCCAGCAAGGGAGGGATCAGCTCCTACGAGCAGTACTTC
CDR3 protein: CASKGGISSYEQYF

J gene: TRBJ2-7
D gene: -
V gene: TRBV11-2
clone size: -
CDR3 DNA: TGTGCCAGCAGCTTAAAGACGCTAGTCGACTCTTACGAGCAGTACTTC
CDR3 protein: CASSLKTLVDSYEQYF

J gene: TRBJ2-1
D gene: TRBD1
V gene: TRBV29-1
clone size: -
CDR3 DNA: TGCAGCGTGGGGACAGGGTACAATGAGCAGTTCTTC
CDR3 protein: CSVGTGYNEQFF

J gene: TRBJ2-7
D gene: TRBD2
V gene: TRBV9
clone size: -
CDR3 DNA: TGTGCCAGCACCACGAGCGGGAGGGGAAATTGCTCAGACGAGCAGTACTTC
CDR3 protein: CASTTSGRGNCSDEQYF

J gene: TRBJ2-7
D gene: TRBD2
V gene: TRBV5-4
clone size: -
CDR3 DNA: TGTGCCAGCAGCTCTCGACTAGCGGGAGGGGTGTTCTACGAGCAGTACTTC
CDR3 protein: CASSSRLAGGVFYEQYF

J gene: TRBJ2-3
D gene: TRBD2
V gene: TRBV9
clone size: -
CDR3 DNA: TGTGCCAGCAGCGTAGTTTTTAGCGGGGGCACAGATACGCAGTATTTT
CDR3 protein: CASSVVFSGGTDTQYF

J gene: TRBJ2-7
D gene: -
V gene: TRBV27
clone size: -
CDR3 DNA: TGTGCCAGCAGTCTAAGCTCCTACGAGCAGTACTTC
CDR3 protein: CASSLSSYEQYF

J gene: TRBJ1-3
D gene: -
V gene: TRBV28
clone size: -
CDR3 DNA: TGTGCCAGCACATGGAGCTCTGGAAACACCATATATTTT
CDR3 protein: CASTWSSGNTIYF

J gene: TRBJ2-6
D gene: -
V gene: TRBV4-3
clone size: -
CDR3 DNA: TGCGCCAGCAGCCAAGACTCAGGACAGAACTCTGGGGCCAACGTCCTGACTTTC
CDR3 protein: CASSQDSGQNSGANVLTF

J gene: TRBJ2-7
D gene: TRBD2
V gene: TRBV28
clone size: -
CDR3 DNA: TGTGCCAGCAGTGTCCCGGGACTACCGTTCTACGAGCAGTACTTC
CDR3 protein: CASSVPGLPFYEQYF

J gene: TRBJ1-4
D gene: -
V gene: TRBV27
clone size: -
CDR3 DNA: TGTGCCAGCAGTTTATCGGCAGGGGCCCCTAATGAAAAACTGTTTTTT
CDR3 protein: CASSLSAGAPNEKLFF

J gene: TRBJ1-2
D gene: TRBD1
V gene: TRBV9
clone size: -
CDR3 DNA: TGTGCCAGCAACGCTCCGACAGGGGGTAACGGCTACACCTTC
CDR3 protein: CASNAPTGGNGYTF

J gene: TRBJ2-1
D gene: -
V gene: TRBV7-7
clone size: -
CDR3 DNA: TGTGCTAGCAGCGGTAGACAGGCCCTACTCATACACAATGAGCAGTTCTTC
CDR3 protein: CASSGRQALLIHNEQFF

J gene: TRBJ1-6
D gene: -
V gene: TRBV27
clone size: -
CDR3 DNA: TGTGCCAGCTCTCATACGAGCTCCTATAATTCACCCCTCCACTTT
CDR3 protein: CASSHTSSYNSPLHF

J gene: TRBJ1-2
D gene: -
V gene: TRBV5-1
clone size: -
CDR3 DNA: TGCGCCAGCAGCTTCTCTCAACAGGGAATCTATGGCTACACCTTC
CDR3 protein: CASSFSQQGIYGYTF

J gene: TRBJ2-1
D gene: -
V gene: TRBV29-1
clone size: -
CDR3 DNA: TGCAGCGGGGGACAACGGACTAGACGTTTCCCATCTAGCTCCTACAATGAGCAGTTCTTC
CDR3 protein: CSGGQRTRRFPSSSYNEQFF

J gene: TRBJ1-1
D gene: TRBD1
V gene: TRBV6-5
clone size: -
CDR3 DNA: TGTGCCAGCAGTTACCCCCCGACAGGGCGGAACACTGAAGCTTTCTTT
CDR3 protein: CASSYPPTGRNTEAFF

J gene: TRBJ2-7
D gene: -
V gene: TRBV21-1
clone size: once
CDR3 DNA: TGTGCCAGCAGCAAAGTCGGCAGGCTGGACGAGCAGTACTTC
CDR3 protein: CASSKVGRLDEQYF

J gene: TRBJ1-5
D gene: TRBD1
V gene: TRBV7-8
clone size: -
CDR3 DNA: TGTGCCAGCAGCTGGAGACAGGGGGCGGAACCCCAGCATTTT
CDR3 protein: CASSWRQGAEPQHF

J gene: TRBJ2-7
D gene: -
V gene: TRBV27
clone size: -
CDR3 DNA: TGTGCCAGCAGTACTGTGACAGGCTCCTACGAGCAGTACTTC
CDR3 protein: CASSTVTGSYEQYF

J gene: TRBJ1-5
D gene: TRBD1
V gene: TRBV28
clone size: -
CDR3 DNA: TGTGCCAGCAAATCCCCGTGTACAGGGGACAATCAGCCCCAGCATTTT
CDR3 protein: CASKSPCTGDNQPQHF

J gene: TRBJ2-5
D gene: TRBD1
V gene: TRBV4-1
clone size: -
CDR3 DNA: TGCGCCAGCAGCCAAGTTGGGACAGGGGGATTCCAAGAGACCCAGTACTTC
CDR3 protein: CASSQVGTGGFQETQYF

J gene: TRBJ2-3
D gene: -
V gene: TRBV27
clone size: once
CDR3 DNA: TGTGCCAGCAGTTTTGACACCCACACAGATACGCAGTATTTT
CDR3 protein: CASSFDTHTDTQYF

J gene: TRBJ1-1
D gene: -
V gene: TRBV5-4
clone size: -
CDR3 DNA: TGTGCCAGCAGCTTGAAGTATGCTGGACAGCAGTTT
CDR3 protein: CASSLKYAGQQF

J gene: TRBJ2-5
D gene: TRBD2
V gene: TRBV7-9
clone size: -
CDR3 DNA: TGTGCCAGCAGCTTAGGGGAGCGGGGGAGTACCGGAGAGACCCAGTACTTC
CDR3 protein: CASSLGERGSTGETQYF

J gene: TRBJ1-2
D gene: TRBD1
V gene: TRBV4-2
clone size: -
CDR3 DNA: TGTGCCAGCAGCCAAGATCCCTGGGACAGGGGCCACCCCTATGGCTACACCTTC
CDR3 protein: CASSQDPWDRGHPYGYTF

J gene: TRBJ2-1
D gene: TRBD2
V gene: TRBV2
clone size: -
CDR3 DNA: TGTGCCAGCAGTGAAGAGGGTAAGGGACTAGACCCTGCCCCACACAGGGAGCAGTTCTTC
CDR3 protein: CASSEEGKGLDPAPHREQFF

J gene: TRBJ2-7
D gene: -
V gene: TRBV27
clone size: -
CDR3 DNA: TGTGCCAGCAGTTTAAGAAGCGGCCGAAACACAAAAGCCTACGAGCAGTACTTC
CDR3 protein: CASSLRSGRNTKAYEQYF

J gene: TRBJ2-1
D gene: TRBD2
V gene: TRBV10-3
clone size: -
CDR3 DNA: TGTGCCATCAGTGATTCGACTAGCGGCAACAATGAGCAGTTCTTC
CDR3 protein: CAISDSTSGNNEQFF

J gene: TRBJ2-3
D gene: TRBD2
V gene: TRBV4-2
clone size: -
CDR3 DNA: TGTGCCAGCAGCCAAGACGGTCCGACTAGCGGGGGGGCCCATACGCAGTATTTT
CDR3 protein: CASSQDGPTSGGAHTQYF

J gene: TRBJ1-1
D gene: -
V gene: TRBV29-1
clone size: -
CDR3 DNA: TGCAGCGTTGAAGCTGATGACAGGTTCGCTGAAGCTTTCTTT
CDR3 protein: CSVEADDRFAEAFF

J gene: TRBJ2-1
D gene: TRBD2
V gene: TRBV4-3
clone size: -
CDR3 DNA: TGCGCCAGCAGCCAAGAGATGACTAGCGGGAATGAGAATGAGCAGTTCTTC
CDR3 protein: CASSQEMTSGNENEQFF

J gene: TRBJ2-7
D gene: -
V gene: TRBV4-1
clone size: -
CDR3 DNA: TGCGCCAGCAGCCAAGATGGGTCAGGGGGGTACTACGAGCAGTACTTC
CDR3 protein: CASSQDGSGGYYEQYF

J gene: TRBJ1-1
D gene: -
V gene: TRBV18
clone size: -
CDR3 DNA: TGTGCCAGCTCATTAAGGGTGACAGGGAACACTGAAGCTTTCTTT
CDR3 protein: CASSLRVTGNTEAFF

J gene: TRBJ1-6
D gene: -
V gene: TRBV7-3
clone size: few
CDR3 DNA: TGTGCCGGGAGAATCTGGGGGGGCAATGAGTGTAATTCACCCCTCCACTTT
CDR3 protein: CAGRIWGGNECNSPLHF